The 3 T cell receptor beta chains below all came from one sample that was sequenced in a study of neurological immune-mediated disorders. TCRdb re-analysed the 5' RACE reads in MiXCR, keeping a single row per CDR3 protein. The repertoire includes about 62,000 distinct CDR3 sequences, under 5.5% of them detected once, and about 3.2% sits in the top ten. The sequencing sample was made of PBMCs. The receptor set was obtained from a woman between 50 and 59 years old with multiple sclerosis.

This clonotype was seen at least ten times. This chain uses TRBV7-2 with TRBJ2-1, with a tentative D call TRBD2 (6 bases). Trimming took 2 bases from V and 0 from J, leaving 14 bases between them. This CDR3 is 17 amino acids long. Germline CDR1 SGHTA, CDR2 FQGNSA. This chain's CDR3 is CASSLIGSVSSYNEQFF. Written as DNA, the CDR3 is TGTGCCAGCAGCTTAATCGGGAGCGTTTCCTCCTACAATGAGCAGTTCTTC.

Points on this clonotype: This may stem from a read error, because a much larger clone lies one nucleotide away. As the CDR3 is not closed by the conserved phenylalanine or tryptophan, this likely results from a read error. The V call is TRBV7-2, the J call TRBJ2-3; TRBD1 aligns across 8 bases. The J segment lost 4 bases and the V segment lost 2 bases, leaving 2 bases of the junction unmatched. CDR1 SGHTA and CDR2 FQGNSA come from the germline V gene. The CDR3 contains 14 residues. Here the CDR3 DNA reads TGTGCCAGCAGCTTACAGGGGGCAGCAGATACGCAGTATTAT. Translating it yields CASSLQGAADTQYY.

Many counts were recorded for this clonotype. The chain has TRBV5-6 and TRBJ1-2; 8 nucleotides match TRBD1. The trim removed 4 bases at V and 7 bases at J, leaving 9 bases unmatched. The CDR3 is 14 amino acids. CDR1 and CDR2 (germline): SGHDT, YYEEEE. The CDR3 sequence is CASSPDGQGGGYTF. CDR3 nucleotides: TGTGCCAGCAGCCCCGACGGACAGGGCGGTGGCTACACCTTC.